Each of the 9 T cell receptor beta chains below was sequenced from the same sample in a study of shared clonotypes between healthy human individuals. Assay: immunoSEQ multiplex PCR; the TCRdb copy retains only in-frame clones and omits some. In the table there are 2,100,000 or so clones, around 95% of which are singletons. Sequencing input: naive CD4+ T cells sorted from blood. Subset indicated: CD45RA+ positively selected. These receptors were obtained from a man younger than 30 in good health.

The CDR3 here is CASSYRGPPAETQYF. The CDR3 nucleotides are TGTGCCAGCAGCTACCGGGGACCGCCAGCAGAGACCCAGTACTTC. The chain recombines TRBV7-9 with TRBJ2-5, with D tentatively TRBD1 or TRBD2 (5 bases each). Germline lookup yields CDR1 SEHNR and CDR2 FQNEAQ (reference sequence). The V and J ends lost 4 bases and 4 bases respectively, with 16 bases between them. The CDR3 runs 15 residues. The variable domain in full, completed from reference TRBV7-9 and TRBJ2-5, reads DTGVSQNPRHKITKRGQNVTFRCDPISEHNRLYWYRQTLGQGPEFLTYFQNEAQLEKSRLLSDRFSAERPKGSFSTLEIQRTEQGDSAMYLCASSYRGPPAETQYFGPGTRLLVL.

The CDR3 sequence: CASSLQSPAPNYGYTF. In DNA form, the CDR3 reads TGTGCCAGCAGTCTACAAAGTCCTGCTCCTAACTATGGCTACACCTTC. V usage is TRBV27 and J usage is TRBJ1-2; no clear D gene. The germline gives CDR1 MNHEY, CDR2 SMNVEV (reference sequence). Trimming cost V 5 bases and J 0 bases, with 16 bases left between them. The length of the CDR3 is 16 residues.

This chain uses TRBV2 with TRBJ2-2; 11 nucleotides agree with TRBD1. This CDR3 has 15 amino acids. Germline lookup yields CDR1 SNHLY and CDR2 FYNNEI. The trim removed 3 bases at V and 7 bases at J, leaving 4 bases unmatched. CDR3 region: CASSEDRGHVGELFF. CDR3 sequence (DNA): TGTGCCAGCAGTGAGGACAGGGGGCACGTCGGGGAGCTGTTTTTT.

J is TRBJ1-1 and V is TRBV10-2; D call uncertain. Germline V gives CDR1 WSHSY, CDR2 SAAADI. The CDR3 is 12 residues long. The V end was cut by 3 bases, the J end by 1 base, with 3 bases between. Here the CDR3 reads CASSESNTEAFF. In nucleotides, the CDR3 is TGCGCCAGCAGTGAATCGAACACTGAAGCTTTCTTT.

The rearrangement joins TRBV6-6 to TRBJ2-3; D is unclear. This CDR3 comprises 10 residues. CDR1 and CDR2 from the germline V gene are MNHNY and SVGAGI (reference sequence). The ends were cut back, 9 bases at V and 6 bases at J, with 7 bases in the middle. In nucleotides, the CDR3 is TGTGCCAGTTCTGGGGATACGCAGTATTTT. Amino acids: CASSGDTQYF.

The chain employs TRBV27 and TRBJ1-6; maybe TRBD1 (6 bases). Between the trimmed V and J ends, which lost 5 bases and 7 bases, there was a span of 15 bases. The germline V gene has CDR1 MNHEY and CDR2 SMNVEV (reference sequence). CDR3 length: 15 residues. The CDR3 DNA is TGTGCCAGCAGTACGACAGGCCTGATGAATTCACCCCTCCACTTT. It encodes CASSTTGLMNSPLHF.

This chain uses TRBV30 with TRBJ2-5; no firm D call. Trimming stripped 7 bases from V and 4 bases from J, with 10 bases between. This CDR3 is built from 11 residues. Germline V lookup: CDR1 GTSNPN, CDR2 SVGIG (reference sequence). The CDR3 DNA reads TGTGCCTCCGGAGAGCGAGAGACCCAGTACTTC. Its protein product is CASGERETQYF. Using reference TRBV30 and TRBJ2-5 for the parts outside the CDR3, the full variable domain is SQTIHQWPATLVQPVGSPLSLECTVEGTSNPNLYWYRQAAGRGLQLLFYSVGIGQISSEVPQNLSASRPQDRQFILSSKKLLLSDSGFYLCASGERETQYFGPGTRLLVL.

The chain joins TRBV7-2 to TRBJ2-7, with D uncertain. The CDR3 is 15 amino acids. Germline V gene lookup returns CDR1 SGHTA and CDR2 FQGNSA. Trimming left V 1 base short and J 0 bases short, with 10 bases between. This chain's CDR3 is CASSLESTNSYEQYF. As DNA, the CDR3 is TGTGCCAGCAGCTTAGAATCCACAAACTCCTACGAGCAGTACTTC.

As DNA, the CDR3 is TGTGCCAGCAGCCAAAGACGGGGGACAGGGTTAACCTCTGGGGCCAACGTCCTGACTTTC. It is translated as CASSQRRGTGLTSGANVLTF. The chain recombines TRBV14 with TRBJ2-6, with 9 bases aligning to TRBD1. This CDR3 is 20 amino acids long. Trimming took 2 bases from V and 0 from J; bases not matched to a gene: 11. CDR1 is SGHDN and CDR2 is FVKESK in the germline V gene. The whole variable domain, remainder taken from reference TRBV14 and TRBJ2-6, is EAGVTQFPSHSVIEKGQTVTLRCDPISGHDNLYWYRRVMGKEIKFLLHFVKESKQDESGMPNNRFLAERTGGTYSTLKVQPAELEDSGVYFCASSQRRGTGLTSGANVLTFGAGSRLTVL.